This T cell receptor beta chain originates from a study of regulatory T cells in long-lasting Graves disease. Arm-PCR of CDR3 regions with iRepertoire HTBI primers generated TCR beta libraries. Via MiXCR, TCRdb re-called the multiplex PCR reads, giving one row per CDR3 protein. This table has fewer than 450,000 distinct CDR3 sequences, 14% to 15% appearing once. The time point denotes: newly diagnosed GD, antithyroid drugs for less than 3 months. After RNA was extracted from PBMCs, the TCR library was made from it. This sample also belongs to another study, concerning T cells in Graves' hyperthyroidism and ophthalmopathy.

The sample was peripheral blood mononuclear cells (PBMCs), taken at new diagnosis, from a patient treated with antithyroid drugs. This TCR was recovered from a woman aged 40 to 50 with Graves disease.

DNA for the CDR3: TGTGCCAGCAGTGCCGGGACTAGCGACACAGATACGCAGTATTTT. This sequence encodes CASSAGTSDTDTQYF. The rearrangement joins TRBV12-3 or TRBV12-4 to TRBJ2-3; 10 bases match TRBD2. V was pared by 5 bases and J by 2 bases, with 4 bases of the junction left unmatched. CDR3 length: 15 amino acids.